This T cell receptor (beta chain) derives from a study of response to subunit inactivated influenza vaccine. This clonotype has at least ten counts. What it recognizes is unknown. TCRdb reprocessed the RT-PCR reads via MiXCR and lists one record per CDR3 protein. The profile shows 500,000 to 750,000 distinct CDR3 sequences, 11% to 15% of them singletons. The CDR3 spans 15 residues. J gave up 2 bases and V 4 bases, and 7 bases lay outside the gene matches. In germline, CDR1 is LGHDT, CDR2 YNNKEL (reference sequence). Study-wide results and caveats: Only a handful of new T cells, the authors suggested, are recruited with each seasonal influenza vaccination.

The chain uses TRBV3-1 and TRBJ1-2, with 7 bases identical to TRBD1. The starting material was PBMCs from blood, obtained about 11 days after vaccination. The TCR comes from a man in his forties or fifties who received an inactivated influenza vaccine. CDR3 DNA sequence: TGTGCCAGCAGCCCCACCAGGGGGGTGAACTATGGCTACACCTTC. Its protein product is CASSPTRGVNYGYTF.